The rows below give T cell receptor beta chains drawn from one sample of a study of cytomegalovirus exposure and HLA in healthy donors. TCRdb's copy holds only in-frame clones and misses some; the assay was immunoSEQ multiplex PCR. This table has about 200,000 clones, about nine tenths appearing once. Sample: PBMCs. All receptors come from a boy aged 2 to 10 in good health and CMV-seronegative. Each CDR3 is given with its conserved first and last residue. Fields, in order: J gene, clone size, D gene, V gene, CDR3 DNA, CDR3 protein. D genes are given only for firm matches. Clone size appears in some rows only: once, few, many, or a class for an expanded clone.

j_call: TRBJ2-1
clone_size: -
d_call: TRBD2
v_call: TRBV13
cdr3_nt: TGTGCCAGCAGCCTACCGGGACTAGCGGGACCAGAGCAGTTCTTC
cdr3_aa: CASSLPGLAGPEQFF

j_call: TRBJ2-7
clone_size: -
d_call: -
v_call: TRBV19
cdr3_nt: TGTGCCAGGCTGGACAACTCATACGAGCAGTACTTC
cdr3_aa: CARLDNSYEQYF

j_call: TRBJ1-4
clone_size: -
d_call: -
v_call: TRBV28
cdr3_nt: TGTGCCAGCAGTTTGCGGGGGGGGGATGAAAAACTGTTTTTT
cdr3_aa: CASSLRGGDEKLFF

j_call: TRBJ2-7
clone_size: few
d_call: TRBD1
v_call: TRBV5-1
cdr3_nt: TGCGCCAGCAGCCACCCGACAGGGGGCAACTACGAGCAGTACTTC
cdr3_aa: CASSHPTGGNYEQYF

j_call: TRBJ2-1
clone_size: -
d_call: TRBD2
v_call: TRBV30
cdr3_nt: TGTGCCTGCCCAATAGGACTAGCGGACTACAATGAGCAGTTCTTC
cdr3_aa: CACPIGLADYNEQFF

j_call: TRBJ1-2
clone_size: -
d_call: -
v_call: TRBV7-9
cdr3_nt: TGTGCCAGCAGCTTAGCGATAGACTCCTATGGCTACACCTTC
cdr3_aa: CASSLAIDSYGYTF

j_call: TRBJ2-2
clone_size: -
d_call: TRBD1
v_call: TRBV5-6
cdr3_nt: TGTGCCAGCAGCTCAGGACAGGGACTGCGCACCGGGGAGCTGTTTTTT
cdr3_aa: CASSSGQGLRTGELFF

j_call: TRBJ1-2
clone_size: -
d_call: -
v_call: TRBV4-1
cdr3_nt: TGCGCCAGCAGCCAAGCAACAGGCGGCTATGGCTACACCTTC
cdr3_aa: CASSQATGGYGYTF

j_call: TRBJ2-7
clone_size: few
d_call: -
v_call: TRBV7-9
cdr3_nt: TGTGCCAGCAGCTCCTCCGGGACAATGAAATCCTACGAGCAGTACTTC
cdr3_aa: CASSSSGTMKSYEQYF

j_call: TRBJ1-1
clone_size: -
d_call: TRBD1
v_call: TRBV12-5
cdr3_nt: TGTGCTAGTGGTTTTGGGACAGCCAACACTGAAGCTTTCTTT
cdr3_aa: CASGFGTANTEAFF

j_call: TRBJ2-7
clone_size: -
d_call: -
v_call: TRBV27
cdr3_nt: TGTGCCAGCCAACAGGGATACGAGCAGTACTTC
cdr3_aa: CASQQGYEQYF

j_call: TRBJ1-3
clone_size: -
d_call: -
v_call: TRBV6-1
cdr3_nt: TGTGCCAGTCGGGAGGGGAGAGGAAACACCATATATTTT
cdr3_aa: CASREGRGNTIYF

j_call: TRBJ1-2
clone_size: -
d_call: -
v_call: TRBV28
cdr3_nt: TGTGCCAGCAGGGCCAGCGTTAGTGGTGGCTACACCTTC
cdr3_aa: CASRASVSGGYTF

j_call: TRBJ2-3
clone_size: -
d_call: TRBD1
v_call: TRBV28
cdr3_nt: TGTGCCAGCAGTTCGGGACAGGGGGCTGGAGATACGCAGTATTTT
cdr3_aa: CASSSGQGAGDTQYF

j_call: TRBJ1-2
clone_size: -
d_call: -
v_call: TRBV6-9
cdr3_nt: TGTGCCAGCAGTTACCGGGGGGCGGGGGCTAAACACTATGGCTACACCTTC
cdr3_aa: CASSYRGAGAKHYGYTF

j_call: TRBJ1-2
clone_size: -
d_call: -
v_call: TRBV28
cdr3_nt: TGTGCCGGATCAGGGCTCTATGGCTACACCTTC
cdr3_aa: CAGSGLYGYTF

j_call: TRBJ2-3
clone_size: -
d_call: -
v_call: TRBV5-1
cdr3_nt: TGCGCCAGCAGCTCTGGACCGGGGGGCCGCTCTAGCACAGATACGCAGTATTTT
cdr3_aa: CASSSGPGGRSSTDTQYF

j_call: TRBJ1-2
clone_size: once
d_call: -
v_call: TRBV9
cdr3_nt: TGTGCCAGCAGCGTAGGACACAGGGCTGGCGGCTACACCTTC
cdr3_aa: CASSVGHRAGGYTF

j_call: TRBJ1-5
clone_size: -
d_call: TRBD1
v_call: TRBV28
cdr3_nt: TGTGCCAGCGCCCCTCTCGACAGGGTTGGATATCAGCCCCAGCATTTT
cdr3_aa: CASAPLDRVGYQPQHF

j_call: TRBJ2-1
clone_size: -
d_call: -
v_call: TRBV5-1
cdr3_nt: TGCGCCAGCAGCGTATATACAGGTACCTCGGGGGATGAGCAGTTCTTC
cdr3_aa: CASSVYTGTSGDEQFF

j_call: TRBJ1-6
clone_size: -
d_call: -
v_call: TRBV28
cdr3_nt: TGTGCCAGCAGTCTGAATTCACCCCTCCACTTT
cdr3_aa: CASSLNSPLHF

j_call: TRBJ1-1
clone_size: -
d_call: -
v_call: TRBV18
cdr3_nt: TGTGCCAGCTCACTCCCGGGACTGAGGAACACTGAAGCTTTCTTT
cdr3_aa: CASSLPGLRNTEAFF

j_call: TRBJ1-6
clone_size: -
d_call: -
v_call: TRBV21-1
cdr3_nt: TGTGCCAGCAGTTTCCCGGGACAGAATTCACCCCTCCACTTT
cdr3_aa: CASSFPGQNSPLHF

j_call: TRBJ2-5
clone_size: -
d_call: TRBD2
v_call: TRBV6-5
cdr3_nt: TGTGCCACCAGCCTGGGGCGGGGGGTACAAGAGACCCAGTACTTC
cdr3_aa: CATSLGRGVQETQYF

j_call: TRBJ2-1
clone_size: -
d_call: TRBD2
v_call: TRBV9
cdr3_nt: TGTGCCAGCAGCGATAGCGGGAGCGCCGTCAATGAGCAGTTCTTC
cdr3_aa: CASSDSGSAVNEQFF

j_call: TRBJ2-7
clone_size: -
d_call: -
v_call: TRBV5-1
cdr3_nt: TGCGCCAGCAGCGCAAGGACAGCCTACGAGCAGTACTTC
cdr3_aa: CASSARTAYEQYF

j_call: TRBJ2-7
clone_size: -
d_call: TRBD1
v_call: TRBV29-1
cdr3_nt: TGCAGCGCCGAATACGCGGACAGGTTGGGAGAGCAGTACTTC
cdr3_aa: CSAEYADRLGEQYF

j_call: TRBJ2-3
clone_size: -
d_call: TRBD2
v_call: TRBV7-2
cdr3_nt: TGTGCCAGCAGCTGGGCTGGGTTAGCGGGGGGTTCAACAGATACGCAGTATTTT
cdr3_aa: CASSWAGLAGGSTDTQYF

j_call: TRBJ2-7
clone_size: -
d_call: -
v_call: TRBV7-9
cdr3_nt: TGTTCCAGCAGCTTAGCGCAGGGGTTTAACGAGCAGTACTTC
cdr3_aa: CSSSLAQGFNEQYF

j_call: TRBJ1-1
clone_size: -
d_call: -
v_call: TRBV7-9
cdr3_nt: TGTGCCAGCAGCTTAGGGACAGTGAACACTGAAGCTTTCTTT
cdr3_aa: CASSLGTVNTEAFF

j_call: TRBJ1-4
clone_size: -
d_call: -
v_call: TRBV6-7
cdr3_nt: TGTGCCAGCAGTTCCCTCACCCTAGGACAGCGACCAACTAATGAAAAACTGTTTTTT
cdr3_aa: CASSSLTLGQRPTNEKLFF

j_call: TRBJ2-3
clone_size: -
d_call: -
v_call: TRBV2
cdr3_nt: TGTGCCAGCAGCTCATTGGGCGGACTAAGCACAGATACGCAGTATTTT
cdr3_aa: CASSSLGGLSTDTQYF

j_call: TRBJ2-5
clone_size: -
d_call: TRBD1
v_call: TRBV18
cdr3_nt: TGTGCCAGCTCCAGGGACAGACAAGAGACCCAGTACTTC
cdr3_aa: CASSRDRQETQYF

j_call: TRBJ2-7
clone_size: -
d_call: -
v_call: TRBV19
cdr3_nt: TGTGCCAGTAGTCCAGGGACTGGGGACTACGAGCAGTACTTC
cdr3_aa: CASSPGTGDYEQYF

j_call: TRBJ1-1
clone_size: -
d_call: -
v_call: TRBV4-1
cdr3_nt: TGCGCCAGCAGCCAACTGGATCGGGGATTAGGGTACACTGAAGCTTTCTTT
cdr3_aa: CASSQLDRGLGYTEAFF

j_call: TRBJ2-7
clone_size: -
d_call: -
v_call: TRBV7-6
cdr3_nt: TGTGCCAGCAGCTTAGCTAGCCGCGCGGGGCGCTACGAGCAGTACTTC
cdr3_aa: CASSLASRAGRYEQYF

j_call: TRBJ1-1
clone_size: once
d_call: -
v_call: TRBV6-5
cdr3_nt: TGTGCCAGCAGTTATTCCCCCAGGGGTGGGGACACTGAAGCTTTCTTT
cdr3_aa: CASSYSPRGGDTEAFF